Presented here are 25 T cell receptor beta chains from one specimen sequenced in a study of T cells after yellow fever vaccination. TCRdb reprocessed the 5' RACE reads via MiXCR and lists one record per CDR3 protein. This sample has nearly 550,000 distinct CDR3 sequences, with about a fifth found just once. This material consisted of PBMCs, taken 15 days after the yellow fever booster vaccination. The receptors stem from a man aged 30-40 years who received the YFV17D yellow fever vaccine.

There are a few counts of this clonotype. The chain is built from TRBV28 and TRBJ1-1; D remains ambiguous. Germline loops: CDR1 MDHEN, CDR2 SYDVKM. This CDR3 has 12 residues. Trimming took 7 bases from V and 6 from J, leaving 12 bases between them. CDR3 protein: CASMVGYSEAFF. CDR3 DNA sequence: TGTGCCAGCATGGTCGGTTACTCTGAAGCTTTCTTT.

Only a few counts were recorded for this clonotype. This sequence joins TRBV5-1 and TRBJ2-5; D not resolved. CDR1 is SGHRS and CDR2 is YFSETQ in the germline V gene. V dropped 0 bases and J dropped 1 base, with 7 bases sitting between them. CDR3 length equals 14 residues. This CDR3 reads CASSLAVSQETQYF. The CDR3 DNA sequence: TGCGCCAGCAGCTTGGCCGTCTCCCAAGAGACCCAGTACTTC.

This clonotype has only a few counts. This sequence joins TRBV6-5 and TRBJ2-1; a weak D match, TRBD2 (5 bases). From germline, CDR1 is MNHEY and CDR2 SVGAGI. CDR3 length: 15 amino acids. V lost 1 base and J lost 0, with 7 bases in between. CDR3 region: CASSYLSGSYNEQFF. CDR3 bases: TGTGCCAGCAGTTACTTGAGCGGCTCCTACAATGAGCAGTTCTTC.

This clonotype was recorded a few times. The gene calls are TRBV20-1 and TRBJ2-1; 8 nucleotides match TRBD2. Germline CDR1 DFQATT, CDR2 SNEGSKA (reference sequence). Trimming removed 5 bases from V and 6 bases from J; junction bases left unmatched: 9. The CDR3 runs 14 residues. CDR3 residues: CSASGGSGVNEQFF. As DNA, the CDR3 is TGCAGTGCTTCGGGAGGGTCCGGTGTCAATGAGCAGTTCTTC.

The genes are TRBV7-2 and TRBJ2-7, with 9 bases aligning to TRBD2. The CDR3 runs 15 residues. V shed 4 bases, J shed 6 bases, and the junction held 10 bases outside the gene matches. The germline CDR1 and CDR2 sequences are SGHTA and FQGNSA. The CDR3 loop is CASSSRLAGAGEQYF. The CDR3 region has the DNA TGTGCCAGCAGCTCCAGGTTAGCGGGAGCGGGCGAGCAGTACTTC. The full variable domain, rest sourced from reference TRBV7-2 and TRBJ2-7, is GAGVSQSPSNKVTEKGKDVELRCDPISGHTALYWYRQSLGQGLEFLIYFQGNSAPDKSGLPSDRFSAERTGGSVSTLTIQRTQQEDSAVYLCASSSRLAGAGEQYFGPGTRLTVT.

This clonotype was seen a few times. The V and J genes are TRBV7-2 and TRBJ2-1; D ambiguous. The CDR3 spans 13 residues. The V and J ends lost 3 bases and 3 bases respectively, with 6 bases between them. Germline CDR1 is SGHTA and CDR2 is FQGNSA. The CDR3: CASSFDNYNEQFF. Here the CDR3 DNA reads TGTGCCAGCAGCTTTGATAACTACAATGAGCAGTTCTTC.

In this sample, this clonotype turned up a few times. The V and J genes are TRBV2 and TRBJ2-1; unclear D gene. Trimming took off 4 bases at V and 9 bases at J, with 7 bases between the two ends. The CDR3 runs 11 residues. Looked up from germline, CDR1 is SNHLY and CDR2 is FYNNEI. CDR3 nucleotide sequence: TGTGCCAGCAGTGGATATGGTGAGCAGTTCTTC. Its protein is CASSGYGEQFF.

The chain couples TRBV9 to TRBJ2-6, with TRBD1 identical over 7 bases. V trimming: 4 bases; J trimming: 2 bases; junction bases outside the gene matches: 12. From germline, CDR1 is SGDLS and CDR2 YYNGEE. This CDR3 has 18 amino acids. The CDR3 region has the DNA TGTGCCAGCAGCACCTCGACAGGGATGCTGCCTGGGGCCAACGTCCTGACTTTC. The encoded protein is CASSTSTGMLPGANVLTF. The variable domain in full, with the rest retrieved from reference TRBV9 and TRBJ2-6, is DSGVTQTPKHLITATGQRVTLRCSPRSGDLSVYWYQQSLDQGLQFLIQYYNGEERAKGNILERFSAQQFPDLHSELNLSSLELGDSALYFCASSTSTGMLPGANVLTFGAGSRLTVL.

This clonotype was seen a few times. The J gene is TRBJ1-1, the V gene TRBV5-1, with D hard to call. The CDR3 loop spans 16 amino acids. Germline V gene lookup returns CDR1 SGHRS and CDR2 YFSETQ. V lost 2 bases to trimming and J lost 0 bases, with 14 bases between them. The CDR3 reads CASSFSEGRLNTEAFF. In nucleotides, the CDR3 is TGCGCCAGCAGCTTCTCCGAAGGACGGCTGAACACTGAAGCTTTCTTT. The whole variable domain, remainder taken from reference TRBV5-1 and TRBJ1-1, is KAGVTQTPRYLIKTRGQQVTLSCSPISGHRSVSWYQQTPGQGLQFLFEYFSETQRNKGNFPGRFSGRQFSNSRSEMNVSTLELGDSALYLCASSFSEGRLNTEAFFGQGTRLTVV.

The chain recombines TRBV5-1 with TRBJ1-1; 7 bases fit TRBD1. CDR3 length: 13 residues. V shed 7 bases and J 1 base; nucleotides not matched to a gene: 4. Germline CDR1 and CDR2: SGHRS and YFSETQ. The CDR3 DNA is TGCGCCAGCCAGGGGACAGCGAACACTGAAGCTTTCTTT. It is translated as CASQGTANTEAFF. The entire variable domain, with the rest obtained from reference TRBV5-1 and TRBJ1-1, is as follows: KAGVTQTPRYLIKTRGQQVTLSCSPISGHRSVSWYQQTPGQGLQFLFEYFSETQRNKGNFPGRFSGRQFSNSRSEMNVSTLELGDSALYLCASQGTANTEAFFGQGTRLTVV.

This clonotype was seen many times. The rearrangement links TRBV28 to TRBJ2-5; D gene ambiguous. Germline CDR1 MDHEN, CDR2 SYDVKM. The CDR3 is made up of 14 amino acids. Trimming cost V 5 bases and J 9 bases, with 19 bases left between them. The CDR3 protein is CASSGSLSLEAQYF. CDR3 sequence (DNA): TGTGCCAGCAGTGGATCCTTAAGTCTAGAAGCCCAGTACTTC. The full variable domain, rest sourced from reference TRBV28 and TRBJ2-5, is DVKVTQSSRYLVKRTGEKVFLECVQDMDHENMFWYRQDPGLGLRLIYFSYDVKMKEKGDIPEGYSVSREKKERFSLILESASTNQTSMYLCASSGSLSLEAQYFGPGTRLLVL.

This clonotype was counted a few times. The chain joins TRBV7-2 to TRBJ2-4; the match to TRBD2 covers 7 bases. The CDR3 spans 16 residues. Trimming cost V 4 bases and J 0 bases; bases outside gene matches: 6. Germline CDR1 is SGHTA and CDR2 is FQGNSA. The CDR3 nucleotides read TGTGCCAGCAGCTCAGGACTAGTAATAGCCAAAAACATTCAGTACTTC. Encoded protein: CASSSGLVIAKNIQYF.

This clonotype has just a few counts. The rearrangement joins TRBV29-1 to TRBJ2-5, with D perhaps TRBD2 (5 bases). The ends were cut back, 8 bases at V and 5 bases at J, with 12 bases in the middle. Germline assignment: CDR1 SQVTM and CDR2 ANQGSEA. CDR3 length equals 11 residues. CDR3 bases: TGCAGCATCTCCGAGGGCGAGACCCAGTACTTC. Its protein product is CSISEGETQYF. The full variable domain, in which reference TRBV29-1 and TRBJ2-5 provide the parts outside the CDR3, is SAVISQKPSRDICQRGTSLTIQCQVDSQVTMMFWYRQQPGQSLTLIATANQGSEATYESGFVIDKFPISRPNLTFSTLTVSNMSPEDSSIYLCSISEGETQYFGPGTRLLVL.

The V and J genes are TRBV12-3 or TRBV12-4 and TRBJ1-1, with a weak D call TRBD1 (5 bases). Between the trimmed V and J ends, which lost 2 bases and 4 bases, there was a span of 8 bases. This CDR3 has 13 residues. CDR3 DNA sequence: TGTGCCAGCAGTTTACGGGGACTCACTGAAGCTTTCTTT. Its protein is CASSLRGLTEAFF.

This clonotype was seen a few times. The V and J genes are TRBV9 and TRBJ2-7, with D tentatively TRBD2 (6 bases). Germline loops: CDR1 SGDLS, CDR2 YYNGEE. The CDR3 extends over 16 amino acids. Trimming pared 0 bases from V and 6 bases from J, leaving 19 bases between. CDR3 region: CASSVEFGGARGEQYF. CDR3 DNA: TGTGCCAGCAGCGTAGAATTCGGAGGGGCGCGGGGCGAGCAGTACTTC.

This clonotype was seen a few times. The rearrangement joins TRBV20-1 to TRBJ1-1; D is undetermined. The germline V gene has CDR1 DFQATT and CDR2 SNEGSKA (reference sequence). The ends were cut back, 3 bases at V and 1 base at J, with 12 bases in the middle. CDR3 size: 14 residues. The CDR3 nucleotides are TGCAGTGCTAGGAGTTTGATAGCGAACACTGAAGCTTTCTTT. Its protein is CSARSLIANTEAFF.

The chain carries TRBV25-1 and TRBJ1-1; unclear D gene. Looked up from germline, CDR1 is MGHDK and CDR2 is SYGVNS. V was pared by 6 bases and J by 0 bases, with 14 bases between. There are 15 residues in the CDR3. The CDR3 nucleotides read TGTGCCAGCAGGCCTAACAGAGTGATGAACACTGAAGCTTTCTTT. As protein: CASRPNRVMNTEAFF.

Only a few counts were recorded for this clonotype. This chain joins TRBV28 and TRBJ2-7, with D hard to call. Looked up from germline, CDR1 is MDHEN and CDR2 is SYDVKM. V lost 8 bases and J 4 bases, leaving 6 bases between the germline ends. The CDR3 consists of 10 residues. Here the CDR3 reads CASGRYEQYF. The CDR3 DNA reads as TGTGCCAGCGGCCGATACGAGCAGTACTTC.

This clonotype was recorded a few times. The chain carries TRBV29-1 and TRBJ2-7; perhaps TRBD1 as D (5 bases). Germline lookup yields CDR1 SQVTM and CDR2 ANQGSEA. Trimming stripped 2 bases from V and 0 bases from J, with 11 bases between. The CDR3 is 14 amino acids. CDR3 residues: CSVERQGGSYEQYF. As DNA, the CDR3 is TGCAGCGTTGAACGCCAGGGTGGCTCCTACGAGCAGTACTTC.

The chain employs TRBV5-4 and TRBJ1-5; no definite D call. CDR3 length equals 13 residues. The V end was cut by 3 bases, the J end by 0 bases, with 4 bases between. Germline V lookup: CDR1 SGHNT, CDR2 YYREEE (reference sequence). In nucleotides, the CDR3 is TGTGCCAGCAGCTGCATTAGCAATCAGCCCCAGCATTTT. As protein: CASSCISNQPQHF.

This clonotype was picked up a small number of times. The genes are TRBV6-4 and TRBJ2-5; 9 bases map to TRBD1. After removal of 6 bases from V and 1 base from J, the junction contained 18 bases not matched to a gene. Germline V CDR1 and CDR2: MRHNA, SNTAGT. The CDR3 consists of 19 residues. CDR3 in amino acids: CASSSLRIGTGKVQETQYF. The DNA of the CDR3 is TGTGCCAGCAGCTCCCTACGCATTGGGACAGGGAAGGTCCAAGAGACCCAGTACTTC.

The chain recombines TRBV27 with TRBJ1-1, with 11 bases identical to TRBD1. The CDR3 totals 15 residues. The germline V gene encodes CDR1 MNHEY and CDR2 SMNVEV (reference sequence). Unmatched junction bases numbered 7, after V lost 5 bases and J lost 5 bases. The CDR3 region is CASSTGQGARTEAFF. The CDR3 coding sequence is TGTGCCAGCAGTACCGGACAGGGGGCGCGTACTGAAGCTTTCTTT.

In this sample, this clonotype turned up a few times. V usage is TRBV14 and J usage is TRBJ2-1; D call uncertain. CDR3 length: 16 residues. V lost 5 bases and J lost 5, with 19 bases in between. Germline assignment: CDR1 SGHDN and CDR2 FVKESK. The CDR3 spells CASSTLASSLNNEQFF. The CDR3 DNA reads TGTGCCAGCAGCACCTTGGCGAGCTCTTTAAACAATGAGCAGTTCTTC.

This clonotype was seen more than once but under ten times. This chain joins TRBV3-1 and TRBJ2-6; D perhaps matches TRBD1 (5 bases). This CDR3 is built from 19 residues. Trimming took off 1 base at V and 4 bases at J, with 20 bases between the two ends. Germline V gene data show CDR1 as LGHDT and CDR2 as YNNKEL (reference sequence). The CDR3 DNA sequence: TGTGCCAGCAGCCAAGCCCTCCTACTGGGGCCGCGAGGGGCCAACGTCCTGACTTTC. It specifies CASSQALLLGPRGANVLTF.

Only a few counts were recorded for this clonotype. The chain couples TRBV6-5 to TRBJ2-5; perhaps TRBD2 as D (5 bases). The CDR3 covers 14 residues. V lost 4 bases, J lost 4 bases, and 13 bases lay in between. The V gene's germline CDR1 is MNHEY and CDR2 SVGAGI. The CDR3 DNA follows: TGTGCCAGCAGTTCCCTAGCCCGGGGAGAGACCCAGTACTTC. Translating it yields CASSSLARGETQYF.